This T cell receptor (beta chain) derives from a study of molecular identifiers for immune sequencing clone quantification. The study's findings and limits: Reportedly, one cell's Jurkat TCR RNA was detected within 1,100,000 naive CD8 cells. Clones that exceeded 20 RNA copies held over 98% of effector molecules, yet under 1% in naive cells. Identical TCR molecules sharing a barcode could underestimate highly expanded clone sizes.

This clonotype came up many times. What it binds is unknown. The CDR3 is 11 residues long. Germline V gene data show CDR1 as LNHDA and CDR2 as SQIVND (reference sequence). Between the trimmed V and J ends, which lost 10 bases and 6 bases, there was a span of 9 bases. Bulk libraries came from a prior protocol with listed TCR primers. MiXCR, run by TCRdb on the PCR reads, gives a single entry per CDR3 protein. The sample records 60,000 to 70,000 distinct CDR3 sequences, over 15% being singletons. Sample: naive CD8+ T cells from blood, with Jurkat cell RNA spiked in. Subset described: FACS-sorted CD8+CD4-CCR7+CD45RA+ naive T cells. The chain has TRBV19 and TRBJ2-2, with no clear D. This TCR was recovered from a human donor in good health. Some libraries in this study had Jurkat cell RNA spiked in. CDR3 residues: CATNGPGELFF. The DNA for the CDR3 is TGTGCCACCAATGGTCCCGGGGAGCTGTTTTTT.